This T cell receptor beta chain was found in a study of control samples from healthy donors and cancer patients. Note on this clone: The same CDR3 arises from other DNA sequences in this sample as well.

Sequenced by immunoSEQ multiplex PCR; TCRdb stores in-frame clones only, minus some. Of 26,000 or so clones in the sample, 91% were seen once. Trimming removed 3 bases from V and 8 bases from J, with 13 bases in between. This CDR3 spans 14 amino acids. Germline V gene data show CDR1 as MDHEN and CDR2 as SYDVKM. Specimen: PBMCs. The chain employs TRBV28 and TRBJ1-4, with D perhaps TRBD1 (6 bases). The source of this sequence is a man in his fifties with lung cancer. The CDR3 DNA follows: TGTGCCAGCAGTTTTCGAGGGGGGGGCGAAAAACTGTTTTTT. The encoded protein is CASSFRGGGEKLFF.